The 13 T cell receptor beta chains below were found in one sample sequenced in a study of memory CD4+ T cells and cytomegalovirus serostatus. Assay used: immunoSEQ multiplex PCR; TCRdb lists only in-frame clones, some missing. Among around 99,000 clones, 75% to 90% were seen once, and the ten largest hold 3.6%. Single viable CD3+CD4+CD8-CD45RO+ cells were sorted as the memory CD4+ T cells. What was sequenced was memory CD4+ T cells from blood. These TCRs come from an adult in good health and CMV-seropositive.

This rearrangement joins TRBV11-1 to TRBJ2-7; D is possibly TRBD1 (5 bases). Germline loops: CDR1 SGHAT, CDR2 FQDESV (reference sequence). The CDR3 is 14 residues long. Trimming cost V 7 bases and J 2 bases, with 15 bases left between them. CDR3 bases: TGTGCCAGCAAATTGGGGCCGGTGACCTACGAGCAGTACTTC. Protein product: CASKLGPVTYEQYF.

This chain joins TRBV29-1 and TRBJ2-5, with 9 bases that match TRBD1. This CDR3 has 16 residues. Germline CDR1 SQVTM, CDR2 ANQGSEA. The V and J ends lost 5 bases and 4 bases, in that order; junction bases with no gene match: 14. DNA for the CDR3: TGCAGCGTTCCGCGGCCGGACAGGGGAGTAGGAGAGACCCAGTACTTC. Amino acids: CSVPRPDRGVGETQYF.

This rearrangement joins TRBV15 to TRBJ1-4; possible D gene TRBD1, 6 bases. CDR1 and CDR2 (germline): LNHNV, YYDKDF (reference sequence). Trimming cost V 0 bases and J 5 bases, with 7 bases left between them. This CDR3 is 14 amino acids long. Here the CDR3 reads CATSRDRGNEKLFF. The DNA for the CDR3 is TGTGCCACCAGCAGAGACAGGGGAAATGAAAAACTGTTTTTT.

The J gene is TRBJ2-1, the V gene TRBV7-9; no firm D call. The CDR3 runs to 11 residues. Germline V lookup: CDR1 SEHNR, CDR2 FQNEAQ (reference sequence). The ends were cut back, 1 base at V and 7 bases at J, with 2 bases in the middle. CDR3 DNA sequence: TGTGCCAGCAGCTTAGAAAATGAGCAGTTCTTC. Its protein product is CASSLENEQFF.

The chain recombines TRBV4-2 with TRBJ1-5; a weak D match, TRBD1 (6 bases). The CDR3 totals 12 residues. Germline-derived CDR1 and CDR2 are LGHNA and YNFKEQ. V was pared by 7 bases and J by 4 bases, with 8 bases between. The CDR3 reads CASKGGNQPQHF. The DNA of the CDR3 is TGTGCCAGCAAGGGGGGTAATCAGCCCCAGCATTTT.

The chain joins TRBV5-4 to TRBJ2-7; unclear D gene. The germline CDR1 and CDR2 sequences are SGHNT and YYREEE (reference sequence). This CDR3 comprises 16 residues. V was clipped by 4 bases and J by 0 bases, with 17 bases between them. The CDR3 sequence: CASSLSAGRSSYEQYF. The CDR3 region has the DNA TGTGCCAGCAGCCTCAGCGCCGGACGGAGCTCCTACGAGCAGTACTTC.

The chain carries TRBV30 and TRBJ1-5; 7 nucleotides agree with TRBD1. The CDR3 spans 14 residues. The V gene end was trimmed by 2 bases and the J gene end by 4 bases; junction bases not matched to a gene: 5. The germline V gene encodes CDR1 GTSNPN and CDR2 SVGIG (reference sequence). The CDR3, as DNA: TGTGCCTGGAGTATCGGACAGGTAAATCAGCCCCAGCATTTT. Translated, it gives CAWSIGQVNQPQHF.

This clone has only one observation. The chain links TRBV7-2 to TRBJ2-7; D not resolved. The CDR3 is made up of 13 amino acids. Trimming pared 6 bases from V and 4 bases from J, leaving 13 bases between. Germline-derived CDR1 and CDR2 are SGHTA and FQGNSA. DNA for the CDR3: TGTGCCAGCAGTCGTCTGGGTCGGTACGAGCAGTACTTC. This sequence encodes CASSRLGRYEQYF.

The rearrangement links TRBV7-9 to TRBJ1-1; D is ambiguous. V lost 1 base and J 0 bases, leaving 9 bases between the germline ends. The germline CDR1 and CDR2 sequences are SEHNR and FQNEAQ (reference sequence). CDR3 length: 15 amino acids. The CDR3 DNA is TGTGCCAGCAGCTTAGTCGCGAGCCTGAACACTGAAGCTTTCTTT. Its protein is CASSLVASLNTEAFF.

The V and J genes are TRBV18 and TRBJ2-7; D unresolved. Germline loops: CDR1 KGHSH, CDR2 LQKENI. This CDR3 region has 14 residues. The ends were cut back, 0 bases at V and 2 bases at J, with 8 bases in the middle. The CDR3 DNA follows: TGTGCCAGCTCACCACCGGGAAGGCCCTACGAGCAGTACTTC. Residues: CASSPPGRPYEQYF.

The genes are TRBV28 and TRBJ1-5, with 8 nucleotides matching TRBD1. The CDR3 is 14 amino acids. The trim removed 8 bases at V and 4 bases at J, leaving 7 bases unmatched. Germline values: CDR1 MDHEN, CDR2 SYDVKM. This CDR3 is CASRQGALNQPQHF. CDR3 bases: TGTGCCAGCCGGCAGGGGGCCCTAAATCAGCCCCAGCATTTT.

The chain has TRBV5-8 and TRBJ1-2; the D is unclear. CDR3 length: 14 amino acids. Trimming removed 1 base from V and 6 bases from J, with 13 bases in between. In germline, CDR1 is SGHTS, CDR2 YDEGEE. CDR3 bases: TGTGCCAGCAGCTTGCTCGTATCGGCCCATGGCTACACCTTC. Protein sequence: CASSLLVSAHGYTF.

The chain combines TRBV7-2 with TRBJ1-1, with no clear D. There are 14 residues in the CDR3. In germline, CDR1 is SGHTA, CDR2 FQGNSA. V lost 2 bases and J lost 1, with 8 bases in between. The CDR3 DNA reads TGTGCCAGCAGCTTAATGGGCGGGAACACTGAAGCTTTCTTT. Its protein product is CASSLMGGNTEAFF. The complete variable domain, with remaining parts taken from reference TRBV7-2 and TRBJ1-1, reads GAGVSQSPSNKVTEKGKDVELRCDPISGHTALYWYRQSLGQGLEFLIYFQGNSAPDKSGLPSDRFSAERTGGSVSTLTIQRTQQEDSAVYLCASSLMGGNTEAFFGQGTRLTVV.